The entry below describes one TCR beta chain. The antigen is undetermined. Germline assignment: CDR1 SGHVS and CDR2 FQNEAQ. Trimming at V came to 6 bases and at J to 0 bases, leaving 8 bases not matched to a gene. The CDR3 spans 17 residues. The sample originates from a study of OX40 agonist ivuxolimab in advanced cancers. Across the whole study: Averaging 60 years in age, with a range of about 20 to 90, the cohort was about 83% male. Overall study results and limits: Relative to CD4+, CD8+ T cells held more expanded clones on average. Among expanded peripheral T cells, antigen specificity went undetermined.

Measured with immunoSEQ multiplex PCR; TCRdb has only the in-frame clones, and not every one. The sample has around 50,000 clones, roughly nine tenths seen once; the top ten hold more than 9%. The sequence came from an adult with an advanced solid tumor such as melanoma, head and neck, liver or kidney cancer. The sequenced sample was CD4+ or CD8+ T cells sorted from blood, obtained in a trial of the OX40 agonist ivuxolimab. The chain employs TRBV7-8 and TRBJ2-5; 12 nucleotides match TRBD2. CDR3 sequence (DNA): TGTGCCAGCAGGCGCGGACTAGCGGGGACGTACCAAGAGACCCAGTACTTC. Protein sequence: CASRRGLAGTYQETQYF.